This T cell receptor beta chain was recorded in a study of shared clonotypes between healthy human individuals. On the study more broadly: Used for every donor were three CD4 naive, three CD4 memory, two CD8 naive and one CD8 memory plate.

The healthy adult donors were HIV-negative and reported no recent acute infections or vaccinations. The method was immunoSEQ multiplex PCR; TCRdb's version includes in-frame clones alone and lacks a portion of them. This table has some 1,100,000 clones, 70% to 80% appearing once. V gave up 4 bases and J gave up 0 bases; unmatched junction bases: 3. This CDR3 is built from 15 residues. Looked up from germline, CDR1 is SGDLS and CDR2 is YYNGEE. The sample consisted of memory CD4+ T cells from PBMCs. As to subset: CD45RA-negative fraction. This rearrangement joins TRBV9 to TRBJ2-5; 10 bases are a match to TRBD2. This clonotype originated in a man in his late teens or twenties in good health. Some clones in this sample may be carry-over from other donors' samples. The CDR3 bases are TGTGCCAGCAGCCCAGGGACTAGCGACCAAGAGACCCAGTACTTC. This encodes CASSPGTSDQETQYF.